The 7 T cell receptor beta chains below all came from one sample that was sequenced in a study of T cell repertoires in cytomegalovirus infection. Their antigens remain unidentified. TCRdb re-called the reads with MiXCR, one entry per CDR3 protein. Of about 400,000 distinct CDR3 sequences in the sample, about a third were seen once. The specimen was cultured PBMCs, collected from culture after CMV antigen stimulation. These receptors originate from a human donor in good health (CMV status not recorded). Some clones in this sample may be carry-over from other donors' samples.

This chain joins TRBV13 and TRBJ2-1; D tentatively fits TRBD1 or TRBD2 (6 bases each). CDR3 length: 16 residues. Germline loops: CDR1 PRHDT, CDR2 FYEKMQ (reference sequence). V was shortened by 4 bases and J by 0 bases, with 13 bases between the two germline ends. In DNA, the CDR3 is TGTGCCAGCAGCTCGGACGAGGGGGGCTCCTACAATGAGCAGTTCTTC. It translates to CASSSDEGGSYNEQFF.

This clonotype was detected many times. The chain is built from TRBV7-2 and TRBJ1-4; D not resolved. The V gene lost 0 bases and the J gene lost 3 bases, with 14 bases spanning the gap. The CDR3 sequence is 17 residues long. Germline CDR1 reads SGHTA; CDR2 reads FQGNSA. The CDR3 spells CASSLALEWTPNEKLFF. CDR3 bases: TGTGCCAGCAGCTTAGCGCTGGAATGGACCCCTAATGAAAAACTGTTTTTT.

The rearrangement uses TRBV30 and TRBJ1-5; 10 bases map to TRBD1. J lost 4 bases, V lost 1 base, and 1 base had no gene match. The CDR3 has 14 residues. Germline loops: CDR1 GTSNPN, CDR2 SVGIG (reference sequence). The CDR3 loop is CAWSGDRGNQPQHF. For the CDR3, the DNA is TGTGCCTGGAGTGGGGACAGGGGAAATCAGCCCCAGCATTTT.

The sample holds a few counts of this clonotype. The rearrangement links TRBV27 to TRBJ2-3; 7 nucleotides agree with TRBD2. The V gene end was trimmed by 6 bases and the J gene end by 4 bases; junction bases not matched to a gene: 16. In germline, CDR1 is MNHEY, CDR2 SMNVEV (reference sequence). The CDR3 extends over 17 amino acids. CDR3: CASRYQPRDYQSDTQYF. The CDR3 DNA reads TGTGCCAGCAGATATCAGCCCCGGGACTACCAGTCAGATACGCAGTATTTT.

The chain employs TRBV11-1 and TRBJ2-1; 7 bases fit TRBD1. J was trimmed by 4 bases and V by 5 bases; bases with no gene match: 8. CDR3 length equals 15 residues. Germline V gene data show CDR1 as SGHAT and CDR2 as FQDESV (reference sequence). CDR3: CASSPRQGLYNEQFF. The DNA for the CDR3 is TGTGCCAGCAGCCCAAGACAGGGCCTTTACAATGAGCAGTTCTTC. Based on the CDR3 plus reference TRBV11-1 and TRBJ2-1, the full variable domain is EAEVAQSPRYKITEKSQAVAFWCDPISGHATLYWYRQILGQGPELLVQFQDESVVDDSQLPKDRFSAERLKGVDSTLKIQPAELGDSAMYLCASSPRQGLYNEQFFGPGTRLTVL.

This clonotype has more than one count but fewer than ten. This chain uses TRBV20-1 with TRBJ2-3, with D possibly being TRBD1 (5 bases). The CDR3 has 15 residues. V lost 3 bases, J lost 4 bases, and 17 bases lay in between. CDR1 is DFQATT, CDR2 SNEGSKA, per germline (reference sequence). Here the CDR3 reads CSASSRQGSADTQYF. The CDR3 DNA reads TGCAGTGCTAGTTCGCGTCAGGGAAGTGCAGATACGCAGTATTTT.

V is TRBV3-1 and J is TRBJ1-1; D perhaps matches TRBD1 (6 bases). Germline V lookup: CDR1 LGHDT, CDR2 YNNKEL (reference sequence). Between the trimmed V and J ends, which lost 0 bases and 11 bases, there was a span of 16 bases. The CDR3 extends over 14 amino acids. CDR3 coding DNA: TGTGCCAGCAGCCAAGACCGAGACAGGTCTCTGGCTTTCTTT. It encodes CASSQDRDRSLAFF.